This paragraph covers one T cell receptor (beta chain) sequence. Its antigen is unknown. The data belong to a study of cytomegalovirus exposure and HLA in healthy donors. Overall study results and limits: Some V segments, including TRBV6-2 and TRBV6-3, were excluded as indistinguishable.

This CDR3 contains 15 residues. V gave up 1 base and J gave up 1 base; unmatched junction bases: 0. Germline-derived CDR1 and CDR2 are SGHTA and FQGNSA. A multiplex PCR was run with 60 Vbeta primers and 13 Jbeta primers. Some clones are missing from TCRdb's copy, which holds only in-frame ones; the method was immunoSEQ multiplex PCR. This sample has 100,000 or so clones, with roughly 78% found just once. This rearrangement joins TRBV7-2 to TRBJ2-3; 9 bases line up with TRBD2. The material sequenced was PBMCs. This clonotype was obtained from a woman in her thirties or forties in good health and CMV-seronegative. Here the CDR3 DNA reads TGTGCCAGCAGCTTAGTAGCGGGGGGCACAGATACGCAGTATTTT. It codes for CASSLVAGGTDTQYF.